This TCR beta chain was sequenced in a study of Ad26.COV2.S vaccination and SARS-CoV-2 variants. In the study overall: Sample donor was a member of the COV1001 Ad26.COV2.S trial arm. Ad26.COV2.S shots went into the muscle once or twice, 56 days apart.

Treatment given: some 20 received Ad26.COV2.S at low or high dose, single or two shots; about five received placebo; per-sample allocation not given. The investigators took samples on day 63 after the first vaccine or placebo injection. The CDR3 sequence is 10 residues long. CDR1 and CDR2 from the germline V gene are DFQATT and SNEGSKA (reference sequence). V was clipped by 5 bases and J by 7 bases, with 6 bases between them. Produced via immunoSEQ multiplex PCR; TCRdb's table is partial and in-frame only. Of over 250,000 clones in the sample, over 75% were seen once. Study results and limitations: People given the vaccine had a wider spike-specific TCR breadth than placebo recipients did. Possibly, TCR breadth and depth analyses underestimated total T cell responses.

As concerns this clone: The antigen is not known. The sample carries other DNA sequences with the same CDR3.

J is TRBJ2-1 and V is TRBV20-1; D is unclear. Sequencing used peripheral blood, obtained in a trial of Ad26.COV2.S vaccine versus placebo. The clonotype comes from a person aged 18-60 years who received the Ad26.COV2.S COVID-19 vaccine or a placebo. The CDR3 coding sequence is TGCAGTGCTTCTTCGAATGAGCAGTTCTTC. As protein: CSASSNEQFF.